The entry below describes one T cell receptor beta chain. Its antigen is as yet unknown. The data were taken from a study of cytomegalovirus exposure and HLA in healthy donors. Study-wide results and caveats: On later analysis, the bulk of CMV-associated TCR beta chains appeared to be HLA-restricted. Associated with cytomegalovirus, according to the listing, were 170 or so TCR beta chains. The classifier reportedly diagnosed cytomegalovirus status with high specificity and sensitivity.

Germline values: CDR1 SGHTA, CDR2 FQGTGA. V lost 5 bases, J lost 0 bases, and 10 bases lay in between. The CDR3 sequence is 15 residues long. With 60 Vbeta and 13 Jbeta primers, the PCR was carried out. The repertoire was sequenced with immunoSEQ multiplex PCR; TCRdb's copy has only in-frame clones and lacks some. The table records nearly 110,000 clones, about 84% of them present only once. Source material: PBMCs. The chain combines TRBV7-3 with TRBJ2-2, with a weak D call TRBD1 (6 bases). The receptor was derived from a man younger than 40 in good health and CMV-seronegative. The CDR3 sequence is CASSRGGSNTGELFF. DNA of the CDR3: TGTGCCAGCAGCCGAGGGGGATCGAACACCGGGGAGCTGTTTTTT. The complete variable domain, with remaining parts taken from reference TRBV7-3 and TRBJ2-2, reads GAGVSQTPSNKVTEKGKYVELRCDPISGHTALYWYRQSLGQGPEFLIYFQGTGAADDSGLPNDRFFAVRPEGSVSTLKIQRTERGDSAVYLCASSRGGSNTGELFFGEGSRLTVL.